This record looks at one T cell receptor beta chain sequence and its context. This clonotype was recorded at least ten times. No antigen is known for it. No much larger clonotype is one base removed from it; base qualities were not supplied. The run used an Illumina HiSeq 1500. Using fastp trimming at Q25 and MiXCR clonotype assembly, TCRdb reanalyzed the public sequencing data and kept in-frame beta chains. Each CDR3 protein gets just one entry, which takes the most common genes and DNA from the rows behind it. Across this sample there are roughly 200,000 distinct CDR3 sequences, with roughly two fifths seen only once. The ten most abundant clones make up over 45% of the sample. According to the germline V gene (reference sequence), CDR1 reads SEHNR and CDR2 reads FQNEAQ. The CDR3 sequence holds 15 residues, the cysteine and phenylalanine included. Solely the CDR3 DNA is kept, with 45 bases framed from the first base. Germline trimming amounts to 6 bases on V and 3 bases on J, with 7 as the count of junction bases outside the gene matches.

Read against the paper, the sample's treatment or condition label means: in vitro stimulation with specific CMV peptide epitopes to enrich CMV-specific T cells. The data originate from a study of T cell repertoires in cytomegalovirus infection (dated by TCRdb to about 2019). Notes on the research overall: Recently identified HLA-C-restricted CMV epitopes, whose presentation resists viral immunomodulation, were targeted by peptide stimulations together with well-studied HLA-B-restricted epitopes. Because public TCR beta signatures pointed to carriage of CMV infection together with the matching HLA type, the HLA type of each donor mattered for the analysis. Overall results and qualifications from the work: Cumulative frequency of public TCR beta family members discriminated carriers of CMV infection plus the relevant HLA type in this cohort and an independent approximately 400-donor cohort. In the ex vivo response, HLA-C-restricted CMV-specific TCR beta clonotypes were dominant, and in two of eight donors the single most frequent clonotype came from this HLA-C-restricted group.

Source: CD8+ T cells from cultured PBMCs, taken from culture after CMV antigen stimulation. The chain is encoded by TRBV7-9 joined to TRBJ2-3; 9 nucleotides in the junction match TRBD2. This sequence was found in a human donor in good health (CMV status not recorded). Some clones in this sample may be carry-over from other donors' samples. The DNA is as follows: TGTGCCAGCAGTATTATTAGCGGGAGAACAGATACGCAGTATTTT. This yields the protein CASSIISGRTDTQYF.